The sequence of this TCR beta chain was determined in a study of blood T cell repertoires in COVID-19. This clone was observed once. Assay used: immunoSEQ multiplex PCR; TCRdb lists only in-frame clones, some missing. The table lists about 120,000 clones, around nine tenths of them singletons. The germline CDR1 and CDR2 sequences are SGDLS and YYNGEE. Trimming at V came to 4 bases and at J to 1 base, leaving 5 bases not matched to a gene. The CDR3 consists of 15 residues. The chain has TRBV9 and TRBJ2-5, with 9 bases fitting TRBD2. Sequencing used peripheral blood. This TCR was sampled from a woman in her 70s with COVID-19, enrolled during active disease. The CDR3 coding sequence is TGTGCCAGCAGCTCCGGACTAGCGTCCCAAGAGACCCAGTACTTC. Its protein product is CASSSGLASQETQYF.